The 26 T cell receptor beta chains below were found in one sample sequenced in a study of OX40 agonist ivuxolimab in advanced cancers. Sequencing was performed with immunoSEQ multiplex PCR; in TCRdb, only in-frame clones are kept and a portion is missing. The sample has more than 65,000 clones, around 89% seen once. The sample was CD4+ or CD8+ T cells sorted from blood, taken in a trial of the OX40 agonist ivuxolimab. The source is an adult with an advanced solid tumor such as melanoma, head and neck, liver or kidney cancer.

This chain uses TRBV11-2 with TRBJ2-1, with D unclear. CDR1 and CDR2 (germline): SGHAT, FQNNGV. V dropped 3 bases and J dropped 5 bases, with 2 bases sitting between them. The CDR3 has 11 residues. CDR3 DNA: TGTGCCAGCAGCTTCCACAATGAGCAGTTCTTC. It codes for CASSFHNEQFF. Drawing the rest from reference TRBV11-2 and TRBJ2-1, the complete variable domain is EAGVAQSPRYKIIEKRQSVAFWCNPISGHATLYWYQQILGQGPKLLIQFQNNGVVDDSQLPKDRFSAERLKGVDSTLKIQPAKLEDSAVYLCASSFHNEQFFGPGTRLTVL.

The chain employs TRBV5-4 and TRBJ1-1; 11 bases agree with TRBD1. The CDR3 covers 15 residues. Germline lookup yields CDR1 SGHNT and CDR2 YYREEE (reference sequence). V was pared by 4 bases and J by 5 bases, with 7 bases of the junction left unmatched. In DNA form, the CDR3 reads TGTGCCAGCAGCACGCGGACAGGGGGCGAAACTGAAGCTTTCTTT. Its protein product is CASSTRTGGETEAFF.

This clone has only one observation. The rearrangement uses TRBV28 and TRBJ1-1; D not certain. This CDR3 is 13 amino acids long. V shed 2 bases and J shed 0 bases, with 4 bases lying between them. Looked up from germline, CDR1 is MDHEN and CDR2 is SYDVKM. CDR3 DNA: TGTGCCAGCAGTTTAAGGGTGAACACTGAAGCTTTCTTT. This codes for CASSLRVNTEAFF. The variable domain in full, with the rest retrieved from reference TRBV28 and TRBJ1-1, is DVKVTQSSRYLVKRTGEKVFLECVQDMDHENMFWYRQDPGLGLRLIYFSYDVKMKEKGDIPEGYSVSREKKERFSLILESASTNQTSMYLCASSLRVNTEAFFGQGTRLTVV.

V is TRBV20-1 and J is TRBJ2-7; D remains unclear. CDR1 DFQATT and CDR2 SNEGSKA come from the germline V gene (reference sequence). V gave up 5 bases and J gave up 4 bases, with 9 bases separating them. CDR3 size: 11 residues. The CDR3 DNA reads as TGCAGTGCTCGCGCGGCGTACGAGCAGTACTTC. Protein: CSARAAYEQYF.

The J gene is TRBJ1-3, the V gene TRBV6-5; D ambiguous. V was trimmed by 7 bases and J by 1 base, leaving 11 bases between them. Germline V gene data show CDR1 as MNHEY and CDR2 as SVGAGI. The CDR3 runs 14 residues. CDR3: CASTIGPSGNTIYF. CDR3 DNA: TGTGCCAGCACCATTGGACCTTCTGGAAACACCATATATTTT.

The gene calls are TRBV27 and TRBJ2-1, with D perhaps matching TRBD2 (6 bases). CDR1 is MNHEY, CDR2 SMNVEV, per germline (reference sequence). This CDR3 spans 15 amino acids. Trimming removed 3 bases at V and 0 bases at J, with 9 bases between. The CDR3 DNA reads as TGTGCCAGCAGTTTCGGGGGAAACTCCTACAATGAGCAGTTCTTC. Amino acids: CASSFGGNSYNEQFF.

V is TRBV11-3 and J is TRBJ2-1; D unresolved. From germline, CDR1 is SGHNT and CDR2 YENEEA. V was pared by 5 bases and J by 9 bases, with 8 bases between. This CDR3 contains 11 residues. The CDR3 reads CASSLGSEQFF. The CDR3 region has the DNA TGTGCCAGCAGCCTAGGATCTGAGCAGTTCTTC.

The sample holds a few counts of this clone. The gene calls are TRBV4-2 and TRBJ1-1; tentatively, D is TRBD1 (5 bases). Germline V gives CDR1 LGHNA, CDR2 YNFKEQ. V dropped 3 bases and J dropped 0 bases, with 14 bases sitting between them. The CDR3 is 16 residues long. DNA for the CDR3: TGTGCCAGCAGCCACAGGGCCAATCTCCTGAACACTGAAGCTTTCTTT. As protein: CASSHRANLLNTEAFF.

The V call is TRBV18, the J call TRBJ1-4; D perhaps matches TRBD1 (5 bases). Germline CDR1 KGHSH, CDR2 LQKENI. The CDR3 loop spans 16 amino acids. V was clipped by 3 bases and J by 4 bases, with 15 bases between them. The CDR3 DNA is TGTGCCAGCTCACCGCCCAGGGTCTTCGGTAATGAAAAACTGTTTTTT. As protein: CASSPPRVFGNEKLFF.

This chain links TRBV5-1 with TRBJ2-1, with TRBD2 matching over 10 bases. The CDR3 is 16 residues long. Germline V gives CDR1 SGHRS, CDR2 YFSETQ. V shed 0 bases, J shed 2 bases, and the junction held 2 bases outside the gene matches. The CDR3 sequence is CASSLGLAGAYNEQFF. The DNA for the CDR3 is TGCGCCAGCAGCTTGGGCCTAGCGGGGGCCTACAATGAGCAGTTCTTC.

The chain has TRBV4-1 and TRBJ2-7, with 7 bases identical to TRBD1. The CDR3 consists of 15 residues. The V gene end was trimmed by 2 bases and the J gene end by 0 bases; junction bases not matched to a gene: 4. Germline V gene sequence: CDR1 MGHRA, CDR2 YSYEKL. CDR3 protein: CASSQIQGYSYEQYF. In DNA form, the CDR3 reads TGCGCCAGCAGCCAAATACAGGGGTACTCCTACGAGCAGTACTTC.

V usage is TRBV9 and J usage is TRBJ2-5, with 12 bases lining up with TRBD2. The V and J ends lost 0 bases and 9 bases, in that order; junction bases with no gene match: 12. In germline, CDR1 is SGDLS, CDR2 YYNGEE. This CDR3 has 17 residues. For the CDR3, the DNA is TGTGCCAGCAGCGTAGGGCTAGCGGGGGGGGAACATGCTTCCCAGTACTTC. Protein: CASSVGLAGGEHASQYF.

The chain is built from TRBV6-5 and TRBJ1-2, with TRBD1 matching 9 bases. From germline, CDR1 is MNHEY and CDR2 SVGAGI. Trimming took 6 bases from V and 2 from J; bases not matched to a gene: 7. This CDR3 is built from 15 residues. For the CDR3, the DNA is TGTGCCAGCAGACCCCGGGACAGGGAAAACTATGGCTACACCTTC. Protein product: CASRPRDRENYGYTF.

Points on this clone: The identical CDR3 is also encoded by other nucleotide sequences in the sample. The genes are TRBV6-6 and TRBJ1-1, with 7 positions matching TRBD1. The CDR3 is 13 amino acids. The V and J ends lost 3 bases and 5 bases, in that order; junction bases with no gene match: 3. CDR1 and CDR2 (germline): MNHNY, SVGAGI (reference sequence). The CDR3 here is CASSYPGGTEAFF. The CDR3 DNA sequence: TGTGCCAGCAGTTATCCAGGGGGGACTGAAGCTTTCTTT.

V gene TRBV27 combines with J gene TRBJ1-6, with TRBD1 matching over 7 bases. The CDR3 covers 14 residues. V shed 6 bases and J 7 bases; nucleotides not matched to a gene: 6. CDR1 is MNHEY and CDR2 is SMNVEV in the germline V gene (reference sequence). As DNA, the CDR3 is TGTGCCAGCAGACTGACAGGGTCCAATTCACCCCTCCACTTT. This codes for CASRLTGSNSPLHF.

The chain's CDR3 is CASSQGTADPRSTISRYNEQFF. Written as DNA, the CDR3 is TGCGCCAGCAGCCAAGGGACAGCAGATCCAAGGTCCACGATCTCCAGATACAATGAGCAGTTCTTC. The V gene is TRBV4-1, the J gene TRBJ2-1; D may be TRBD1 (6 bases). V lost 1 base to trimming and J lost 4 bases, with 32 bases between them. The CDR3 loop spans 22 amino acids. Germline assignment: CDR1 MGHRA and CDR2 YSYEKL.

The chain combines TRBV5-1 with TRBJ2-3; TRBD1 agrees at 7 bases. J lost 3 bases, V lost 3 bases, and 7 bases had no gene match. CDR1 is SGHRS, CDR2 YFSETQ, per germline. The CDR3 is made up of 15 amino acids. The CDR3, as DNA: TGCGCCAGCAGCTCCCTAACAGGGGTGACAGATACGCAGTATTTT. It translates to CASSSLTGVTDTQYF. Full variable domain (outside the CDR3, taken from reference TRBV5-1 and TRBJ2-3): KAGVTQTPRYLIKTRGQQVTLSCSPISGHRSVSWYQQTPGQGLQFLFEYFSETQRNKGNFPGRFSGRQFSNSRSEMNVSTLELGDSALYLCASSSLTGVTDTQYFGPGTRLTVL.

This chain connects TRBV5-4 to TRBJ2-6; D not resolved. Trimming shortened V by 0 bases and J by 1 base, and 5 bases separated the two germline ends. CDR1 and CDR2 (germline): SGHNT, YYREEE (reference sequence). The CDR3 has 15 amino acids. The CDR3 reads CASSLVGSGANVLTF. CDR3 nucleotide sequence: TGTGCCAGCAGCTTGGTTGGGTCTGGGGCCAACGTCCTGACTTTC.

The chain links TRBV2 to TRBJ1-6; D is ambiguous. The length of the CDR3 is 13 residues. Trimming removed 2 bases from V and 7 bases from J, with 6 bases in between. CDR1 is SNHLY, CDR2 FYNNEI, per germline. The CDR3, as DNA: TGTGCCAGCAGTGAAACGGCGAATTCACCCCTCCACTTT. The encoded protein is CASSETANSPLHF.

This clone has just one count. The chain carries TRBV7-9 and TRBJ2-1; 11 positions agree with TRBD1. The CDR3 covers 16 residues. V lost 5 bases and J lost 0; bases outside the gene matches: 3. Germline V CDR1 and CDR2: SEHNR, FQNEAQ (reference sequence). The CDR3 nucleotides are TGTGCCAGCAGCCGGGGGACAGGGGGCTCCTACAATGAGCAGTTCTTC. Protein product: CASSRGTGGSYNEQFF.

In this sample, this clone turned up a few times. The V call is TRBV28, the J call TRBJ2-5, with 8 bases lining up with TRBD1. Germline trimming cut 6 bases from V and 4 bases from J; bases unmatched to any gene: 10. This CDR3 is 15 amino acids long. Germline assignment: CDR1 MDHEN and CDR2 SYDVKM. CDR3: CASSPSSGGAETQYF. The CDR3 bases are TGTGCCAGCAGCCCTTCATCAGGGGGCGCAGAGACCCAGTACTTC.

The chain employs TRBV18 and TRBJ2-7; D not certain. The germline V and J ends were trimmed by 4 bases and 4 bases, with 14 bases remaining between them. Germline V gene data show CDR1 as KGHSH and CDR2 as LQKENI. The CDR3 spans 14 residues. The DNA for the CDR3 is TGTGCCAGCTCACAGTCGCCCGAACTTTACGAGCAGTACTTC. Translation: CASSQSPELYEQYF. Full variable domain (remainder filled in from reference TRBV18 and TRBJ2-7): NAGVMQNPRHLVRRRGQEARLRCSPMKGHSHVYWYRQLPEEGLKFMVYLQKENIIDESGMPKERFSAEFPKEGPSILRIQQVVRGDSAAYFCASSQSPELYEQYFGPGTRLTVT.

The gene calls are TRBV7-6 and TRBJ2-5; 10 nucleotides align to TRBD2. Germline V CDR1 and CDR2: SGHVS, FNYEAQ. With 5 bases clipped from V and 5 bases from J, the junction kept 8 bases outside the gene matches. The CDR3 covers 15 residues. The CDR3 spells CASSLSGGAYETQYF. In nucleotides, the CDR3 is TGTGCCAGCAGCCTCAGCGGGGGGGCCTACGAGACCCAGTACTTC.

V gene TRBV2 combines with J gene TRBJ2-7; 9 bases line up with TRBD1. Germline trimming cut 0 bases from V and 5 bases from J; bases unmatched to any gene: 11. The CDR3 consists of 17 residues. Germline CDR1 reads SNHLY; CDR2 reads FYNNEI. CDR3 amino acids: CASSEALLGTGIHEQYF. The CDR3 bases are TGTGCCAGCAGTGAAGCGCTTCTTGGGACAGGGATTCACGAGCAGTACTTC.

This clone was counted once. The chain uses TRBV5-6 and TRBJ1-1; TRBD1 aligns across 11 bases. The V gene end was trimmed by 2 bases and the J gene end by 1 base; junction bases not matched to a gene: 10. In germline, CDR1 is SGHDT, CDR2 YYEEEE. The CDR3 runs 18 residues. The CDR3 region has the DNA TGTGCCAGCAGCTTCTATTTGGGACAGGGGGTGGGGAACACTGAAGCTTTCTTT. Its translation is CASSFYLGQGVGNTEAFF.

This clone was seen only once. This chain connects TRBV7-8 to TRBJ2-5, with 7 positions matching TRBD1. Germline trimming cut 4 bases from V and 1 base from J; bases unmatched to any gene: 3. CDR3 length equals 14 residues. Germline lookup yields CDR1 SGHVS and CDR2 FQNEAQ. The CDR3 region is CASSSRDSQETQYF. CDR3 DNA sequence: TGTGCCAGCAGCTCCCGGGACAGCCAAGAGACCCAGTACTTC.